This T cell receptor (beta chain) was recorded in a study of cytomegalovirus exposure and HLA in healthy donors. Points on this clone: Its specificity is not known.

PCR primers comprised 60 Vbeta and 13 Jbeta primers. Measured with immunoSEQ multiplex PCR; TCRdb has only the in-frame clones, and not every one. In all, the sample yields around 100,000 clones. The study's findings and limits: TCR beta V segments were, for the most part, productive about 87% or about 30% of the time in an earlier analysis.

The CDR3 extends over 17 amino acids. Germline loops: CDR1 SGHRS, CDR2 YFSETQ. With 2 bases clipped from V and 0 bases from J, the junction kept 7 bases outside the gene matches. This clonotype was obtained from a woman in her 30s in good health and CMV-seronegative. The V call is TRBV5-1, the J call TRBJ1-1; 10 nucleotides line up with TRBD1. The specimen sequenced was PBMCs. The CDR3 DNA reads TGCGCCAGCAGCTTAACCGGACAGGGGGTAGTGAACACTGAAGCTTTCTTT. Its translation is CASSLTGQGVVNTEAFF.